The 29 T cell receptor beta chains below were found in one sample sequenced in a study of T cell responses to AZD1222 COVID-19 vaccine. Method: immunoSEQ multiplex PCR; TCRdb's copy keeps in-frame clones and lacks some. The sample lists 160,000 or so clones, approximately 90% occurring once. The source material was peripheral blood, sampled on day 0 of AZD1222 vaccination. The receptors here all came from an adult in good health.

The table lists this clone with a few counts. The V gene is TRBV7-9, the J gene TRBJ1-2; D may be TRBD1 (5 bases). V gave up 5 bases and J gave up 3 bases, with 16 bases separating them. The germline V gene has CDR1 SEHNR and CDR2 FQNEAQ (reference sequence). The CDR3 is made up of 15 amino acids. The CDR3 DNA reads as TGTGCCAGCAGCACCGGGACGCCCAGGGACTATGGCTACACCTTC. Translation gives CASSTGTPRDYGYTF.

This chain joins TRBV10-2 and TRBJ2-1; D gene ambiguous. The CDR3 length is 12 residues. Germline assignment: CDR1 WSHSY and CDR2 SAAADI. Trimming shortened V by 2 bases and J by 8 bases, and 7 bases separated the two germline ends. CDR3 coding DNA: TGCGCCAGCAGTGAGAAGGTCTATGAGCAGTTCTTC. This encodes CASSEKVYEQFF.

This clone occurred once. The rearrangement links TRBV10-2 to TRBJ1-1; no reliable D call. The CDR3 sequence is 14 residues long. Germline CDR1 reads WSHSY; CDR2 reads SAAADI. The V end lost 6 bases, the J end lost 1 base, and 12 bases lay between the germline ends. The CDR3 loop reads CASSELGGNTEAFF. In nucleotides, the CDR3 is TGCGCCAGCAGCGAGCTGGGAGGGAACACTGAAGCTTTCTTT.

The chain employs TRBV6-5 and TRBJ1-4; the match to TRBD1 covers 8 bases. This CDR3 has 13 residues. The germline V gene encodes CDR1 MNHEY and CDR2 SVGAGI. V shed 6 bases and J 7 bases; nucleotides not matched to a gene: 4. The CDR3 region is CASRDREFEKLFF. CDR3 nucleotide sequence: TGTGCCAGCAGGGACAGGGAGTTTGAAAAACTGTTTTTT.

The CDR3: CASKKGLNTEAFF. The CDR3 bases are TGTGCCAGCAAAAAGGGACTGAACACTGAAGCTTTCTTT. The chain carries TRBV28 and TRBJ1-1; possibly TRBD1 for D (5 bases). The CDR3 totals 13 residues. The germline V and J ends were trimmed by 7 bases and 0 bases, with 9 bases remaining between them. Germline assignment: CDR1 MDHEN and CDR2 SYDVKM.

The chain joins TRBV4-3 to TRBJ2-5; D is possibly TRBD2 (6 bases). Germline CDR1 and CDR2: LGHNA and YSLEER. The CDR3 is 16 residues long. Trimming took off 0 bases at V and 2 bases at J, with 13 bases between the two ends. The CDR3 spells CASSQDWDSKQETQYF. In DNA form, the CDR3 reads TGCGCCAGCAGCCAAGATTGGGACTCGAAACAAGAGACCCAGTACTTC.

V is TRBV24-1 and J is TRBJ2-1, with D perhaps TRBD2 (6 bases). The V end lost 4 bases, the J end lost 7 bases, and 10 bases lay between the germline ends. Per germline, CDR1 KGHDR and CDR2 SFDVKD. This CDR3 spans 13 amino acids. CDR3 sequence (DNA): TGTGCCACCAGTGACCGGGAGCCAAATGAGCAGTTCTTC. Translating it yields CATSDREPNEQFF.

V and J are TRBV29-1 and TRBJ2-5, with D uncertain. Trimming cost V 3 bases and J 5 bases, with 13 bases left between them. CDR3 length equals 13 residues. Per the germline V gene, CDR1 is SQVTM and CDR2 is ANQGSEA. The CDR3 nucleotides read TGCAGCGTTGAGCTTCGCGCCCGGGAGACCCAGTACTTC. It translates to CSVELRARETQYF. Based on the CDR3 plus reference TRBV29-1 and TRBJ2-5, the full variable domain is SAVISQKPSRDICQRGTSLTIQCQVDSQVTMMFWYRQQPGQSLTLIATANQGSEATYESGFVIDKFPISRPNLTFSTLTVSNMSPEDSSIYLCSVELRARETQYFGPGTRLLVL.

CDR3 nucleotide sequence: TGTGCCAGTCTGTCAGGGGGTGGCTACACCTTC. The encoded protein is CASLSGGGYTF. The rearrangement links TRBV6-5 to TRBJ1-2; 7 bases are shared with TRBD1. The V gene end was trimmed by 9 bases and the J gene end by 7 bases; junction bases not matched to a gene: 5. The CDR3 runs 11 residues. Germline CDR1 reads MNHEY; CDR2 reads SVGAGI.

In the case of this clone: The junction departs from germline at one end; a sequencing error may be responsible. The chain recombines TRBV7-7 with TRBJ2-2; TRBD2 is a possible D gene (6 bases). This CDR3 spans 15 amino acids. CDR1 is SSHAT and CDR2 is FNYEAQ in the germline V gene (reference sequence). CDR3 protein: CASSLRDSGTGELFF. The CDR3 DNA reads as TGTGCTAGCAGCTTACGGGACTCAGGAACCGGGGAGCTGTTTTTT. The variable domain in full, with the rest retrieved from reference TRBV7-7 and TRBJ2-2, is GAGVSQSPRYKVTKRGQDVTLRCDPISSHATLYWYQQALGQGPEFLTYFNYEAQPDKSGLPSDRFSAERPEGSISTLTIQRTEQRDSAMYRCASSLRDSGTGELFFGEGSRLTVL.

The chain combines TRBV7-2 with TRBJ1-2; TRBD1 agrees at 10 bases. The CDR3 consists of 13 residues. Germline trimming cut 4 bases from V and 4 bases from J; bases unmatched to any gene: 0. The germline gives CDR1 SGHTA, CDR2 FQGNSA. The CDR3 bases are TGTGCCAGCAGCTGGGACAGGGGCTATGGCTACACCTTC. It is translated as CASSWDRGYGYTF. The full variable domain, completed using reference TRBV7-2 and TRBJ1-2, is GAGVSQSPSNKVTEKGKDVELRCDPISGHTALYWYRQSLGQGLEFLIYFQGNSAPDKSGLPSDRFSAERTGGSVSTLTIQRTQQEDSAVYLCASSWDRGYGYTFGSGTRLTVV.

This clone was seen a single time. This chain uses TRBV19 with TRBJ2-2; TRBD2 matches 10 bases. Germline loops: CDR1 LNHDA, CDR2 SQIVND (reference sequence). The J segment lost 6 bases and the V segment lost 6 bases, leaving 10 bases of the junction unmatched. CDR3 length: 16 amino acids. The CDR3 loop reads CASRNAGTSVAGELFF. The DNA for the CDR3 is TGTGCCAGTAGGAACGCCGGGACTAGCGTCGCCGGGGAGCTGTTTTTT.

The chain links TRBV6-5 to TRBJ1-1; D perhaps matches TRBD1 (6 bases). The CDR3 is 16 residues long. The V end was cut by 2 bases, the J end by 0 bases, with 13 bases between. Germline V gene lookup returns CDR1 MNHEY and CDR2 SVGAGI. The CDR3 sequence: CASSYAARGVNTEAFF. The CDR3 DNA is TGTGCCAGCAGTTACGCCGCCAGGGGAGTGAACACTGAAGCTTTCTTT.

The chain employs TRBV5-1 and TRBJ2-1; D remains unclear. In germline, CDR1 is SGHRS, CDR2 YFSETQ. Trimming took 2 bases from V and 0 from J, leaving 9 bases between them. The length of the CDR3 is 15 residues. CDR3 amino acids: CASSFNLDSYNEQFF. CDR3 bases: TGCGCCAGCAGCTTCAACCTTGACTCCTACAATGAGCAGTTCTTC.

The V call is TRBV28, the J call TRBJ1-5; the match to TRBD1 covers 10 bases. Germline V gene sequence: CDR1 MDHEN, CDR2 SYDVKM. The CDR3 loop spans 14 amino acids. The junction had 3 bases not matched to a gene; V was cut back by 6 bases and J by 4 bases. CDR3 region: CASRKDRGNQPQHF. The CDR3 nucleotides read TGTGCCAGCAGGAAGGACAGGGGGAATCAGCCCCAGCATTTT. Variable domain in full (rest from reference TRBV28 and TRBJ1-5): DVKVTQSSRYLVKRTGEKVFLECVQDMDHENMFWYRQDPGLGLRLIYFSYDVKMKEKGDIPEGYSVSREKKERFSLILESASTNQTSMYLCASRKDRGNQPQHFGDGTRLSIL.

The rearrangement joins TRBV19 to TRBJ2-7; D uncertain. In germline, CDR1 is LNHDA, CDR2 SQIVND (reference sequence). The CDR3 contains 14 residues. With 2 bases removed from V and 2 bases from J, the gap between germline ends came to 10 bases. CDR3 residues: CASSISFEPYEQYF. The CDR3 bases are TGTGCCAGTAGTATATCGTTTGAGCCCTACGAGCAGTACTTC.

The chain recombines TRBV2 with TRBJ2-3, with no clear D. V gave up 5 bases and J gave up 4 bases, with 16 bases separating them. In germline, CDR1 is SNHLY, CDR2 FYNNEI. The CDR3 loop spans 15 amino acids. The CDR3 spells CASSPKLLRADTQYF. The CDR3 coding sequence is TGTGCCAGCAGTCCTAAACTACTTCGGGCAGATACGCAGTATTTT.

The chain uses TRBV27 and TRBJ1-6, with a possible D match to TRBD1 (5 bases). Germline-derived CDR1 and CDR2 are MNHEY and SMNVEV (reference sequence). V was clipped by 4 bases and J by 7 bases, with 11 bases between them. CDR3 length equals 14 residues. CDR3 loop: CASSWGRMNSPLHF. CDR3 bases: TGTGCCAGCAGTTGGGGCAGGATGAATTCACCCCTCCACTTT.

The chain employs TRBV5-6 and TRBJ2-7; 9 bases line up with TRBD2. The V gene's germline CDR1 is SGHDT and CDR2 YYEEEE. This CDR3 comprises 16 residues. The trim removed 4 bases at V and 3 bases at J, leaving 11 bases unmatched. The CDR3 DNA is TGTGCCAGCAGCCCCCAACCAGCGGGAGGCTTCTACGAGCAGTACTTC. Amino acid sequence: CASSPQPAGGFYEQYF.

V is TRBV5-6 and J is TRBJ1-2; D gene unclear. CDR1 SGHDT and CDR2 YYEEEE come from the germline V gene. This CDR3 spans 14 amino acids. The ends were cut back, 0 bases at V and 7 bases at J, with 13 bases in the middle. CDR3 in DNA: TGTGCCAGCAGCTTGGTATCAAGAGAGGGTGGCTACACCTTC. The encoded protein is CASSLVSREGGYTF.

The V gene is TRBV4-2, the J gene TRBJ2-2, with 9 bases lining up with TRBD2. The CDR3 has 16 amino acids. The germline CDR1 and CDR2 sequences are LGHNA and YNFKEQ. J gave up 1 base and V 4 bases, and 4 bases lay outside the gene matches. CDR3 amino acids: CASSPRLAENTGELFF. The CDR3 DNA is TGTGCCAGCAGCCCAAGACTAGCGGAGAACACCGGGGAGCTGTTTTTT.

This clone was seen more than once but under ten times. The rearrangement uses TRBV18 and TRBJ1-2; 7 bases are a match to TRBD1. Germline assignment: CDR1 KGHSH and CDR2 LQKENI. V trimming: 2 bases; J trimming: 7 bases; junction bases outside the gene matches: 7. The CDR3 has 14 amino acids. The CDR3 nucleotides are TGTGCCAGCTCACCAAAGGGGACAGAGCTTGGCTACACCTTC. It translates to CASSPKGTELGYTF.

V gene TRBV30 combines with J gene TRBJ1-5, with D possibly being TRBD1 (6 bases). The ends were cut back, 0 bases at V and 5 bases at J, with 14 bases in the middle. The CDR3 runs to 15 residues. From germline, CDR1 is GTSNPN and CDR2 SVGIG (reference sequence). CDR3 loop: CAWSVLSGGHQPQHF. The DNA of the CDR3 is TGTGCCTGGAGTGTACTCAGCGGGGGGCATCAGCCCCAGCATTTT. Looking up the rest from reference TRBV30 and TRBJ1-5 gives the full variable domain: SQTIHQWPATLVQPVGSPLSLECTVEGTSNPNLYWYRQAAGRGLQLLFYSVGIGQISSEVPQNLSASRPQDRQFILSSKKLLLSDSGFYLCAWSVLSGGHQPQHFGDGTRLSIL.

The chain carries TRBV5-6 and TRBJ1-3; tentative D call: TRBD1 (6 bases). V was pared by 4 bases and J by 4 bases, with 12 bases between. Germline CDR1 SGHDT, CDR2 YYEEEE. The CDR3 covers 14 residues. This CDR3 reads CASSRGQSGNTIYF. DNA of the CDR3: TGTGCCAGCAGCCGCGGACAGAGCGGAAACACCATATATTTT.

This chain uses TRBV7-6 with TRBJ2-7; the match to TRBD2 covers 15 bases. Germline-derived CDR1 and CDR2 are SGHVS and FNYEAQ. The V and J ends lost 4 bases and 6 bases, in that order; junction bases with no gene match: 4. The CDR3 spans 15 residues. CDR3 sequence (DNA): TGTGCCAGCAGCTCCGAGGGACTAGCGGGAGGCGAGCAGTACTTC. Translation gives CASSSEGLAGGEQYF.

V gene TRBV7-2 combines with J gene TRBJ1-3, with TRBD1 identical over 7 bases. V shed 6 bases and J 9 bases; nucleotides not matched to a gene: 8. The CDR3 runs 13 residues. Germline V gene lookup returns CDR1 SGHTA and CDR2 FQGNSA. CDR3 nucleotides: TGTGCCAGCAGGCAAGGGACAGCCAGCACCATATATTTT. Protein: CASRQGTASTIYF.

This chain joins TRBV28 and TRBJ1-3, with unresolved D. Germline V gives CDR1 MDHEN, CDR2 SYDVKM. The CDR3 extends over 16 amino acids. Trimming cost V 5 bases and J 0 bases, with 14 bases left between them. The CDR3 DNA sequence: TGTGCCAGCAGTCCCTCCCTTGGCAGCTCTGGAAACACCATATATTTT. Its protein is CASSPSLGSSGNTIYF.

This clone was observed a single time. The rearrangement joins TRBV2 to TRBJ2-7; D not certain. Germline CDR1 SNHLY, CDR2 FYNNEI. V gave up 8 bases and J gave up 1 base, with 12 bases separating them. This CDR3 is built from 13 residues. CDR3 DNA sequence: TGTGCCAGCGGTACCGGTCGGTCCTACGAGCAGTACTTC. It codes for CASGTGRSYEQYF.

The chain employs TRBV19 and TRBJ1-2; D perhaps matches TRBD1 (5 bases). Trimming shortened V by 6 bases and J by 6 bases, and 14 bases separated the two germline ends. CDR3 length equals 13 residues. CDR1 and CDR2 from the germline V gene are LNHDA and SQIVND (reference sequence). In DNA form, the CDR3 reads TGTGCCAGTAGCATATACCGGGACGATGGCTACACCTTC. This encodes CASSIYRDDGYTF.